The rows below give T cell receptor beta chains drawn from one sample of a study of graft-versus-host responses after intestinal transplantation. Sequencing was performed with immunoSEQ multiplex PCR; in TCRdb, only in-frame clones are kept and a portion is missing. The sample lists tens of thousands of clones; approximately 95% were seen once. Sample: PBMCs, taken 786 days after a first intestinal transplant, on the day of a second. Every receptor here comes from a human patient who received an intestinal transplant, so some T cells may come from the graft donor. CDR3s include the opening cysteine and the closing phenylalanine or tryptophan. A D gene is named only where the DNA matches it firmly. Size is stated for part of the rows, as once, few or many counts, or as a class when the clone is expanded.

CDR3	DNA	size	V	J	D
CASSGQLQETQYF	TGTGCCAGCAGCGGACAGCTCCAAGAGACCCAGTACTTC	.	TRBV7-2	TRBJ2-5	.
CASSQKLAGGYQETQYF	TGTGCCAGCAGTCAAAAACTAGCGGGAGGGTATCAAGAGACCCAGTACTTC	.	TRBV2	TRBJ2-5	TRBD2
CAWAGTGVVLGGYTF	TGTGCCTGGGCCGGGACAGGGGTGGTTTTGGGTGGCTACACCTTC	.	TRBV30	TRBJ1-2	TRBD1
CASSARIGTLEAFF	TGCGCCAGCAGCGCACGAATAGGGACACTTGAAGCTTTCTTT	once	TRBV5-1	TRBJ1-1	.
CASSFGVGSEAFF	TGTGCCAGCAGCTTTGGGGTAGGAAGTGAAGCTTTCTTT	.	TRBV7-9	TRBJ1-1	.
CASSIGTGGTDTQYF	TGTGCCAGCAGCATCGGGACAGGGGGCACAGATACGCAGTATTTT	.	TRBV9	TRBJ2-3	TRBD1
CASRVGGSGNTIYF	TGTGCCAGCAGGGTAGGGGGCAGTGGAAACACCATATATTTT	.	TRBV19	TRBJ1-3	TRBD1
CATLPGGNTEAFF	TGTGCCACCCTCCCTGGGGGAAACACTGAAGCTTTCTTT	.	TRBV19	TRBJ1-1	.
CASSSKGGTEAFF	TGTGCCAGCAGCTCTAAAGGGGGAACTGAAGCTTTCTTT	.	TRBV9	TRBJ1-1	.
CASSFGVNQPQHF	TGTGCCAGCAGTTTCGGGGTAAATCAGCCCCAGCATTTT	.	TRBV27	TRBJ1-5	.
CASSVGASESRDEQFF	TGTGCCAGCAGCGTAGGGGCTAGCGAAAGTAGGGATGAGCAGTTCTTC	.	TRBV9	TRBJ2-1	.
CASSLRGLEQYF	TGTGCCAGCAGCCTCAGAGGGCTCGAGCAGTACTTC	.	TRBV14	TRBJ2-7	.
CASSLGAGITEAFF	TGCGCCAGCAGCTTGGGGGCAGGAATCACTGAAGCTTTCTTT	.	TRBV5-1	TRBJ1-1	.
CASSPRGGGGETQYF	TGTGCCAGCAGCCCCCGCGGCGGGGGAGGGGAGACCCAGTACTTC	.	TRBV9	TRBJ2-5	TRBD2
CASANRGGIPEAFF	TGCGCCAGCGCAAACAGGGGTGGGATCCCTGAAGCTTTCTTT	.	TRBV5-1	TRBJ1-1	TRBD1
CASSPFPGAEAFF	TGTGCCAGCAGCCCTTTTCCGGGAGCTGAAGCTTTCTTT	.	TRBV7-6	TRBJ1-1	.
CASSLSWTAKNIQYF	TGTGCCAGCAGCTTAAGCTGGACAGCCAAAAACATTCAGTACTTC	.	TRBV11-2	TRBJ2-4	.
CASSVAGSYNSPLHF	TGTGCCAGCAGCGTAGCGGGCTCCTATAATTCACCCCTCCACTTT	.	TRBV5-4	TRBJ1-6	.
CASSRTGGIDEQYF	TGTGCCAGCTCTCGTACAGGGGGCATCGACGAGCAGTACTTC	.	TRBV18	TRBJ2-7	TRBD1
CASSYRRDRALYNSPLHF	TGTGCCAGCAGTTATCGGCGGGACAGGGCTTTATATAATTCACCCCTCCACTTT	.	TRBV27	TRBJ1-6	TRBD1
CASSGTYEQYF	TGTGCCAGCAGCGGAACCTACGAGCAGTACTTC	.	TRBV6-5	TRBJ2-7	.
CASSPPRSNQPQHF	TGTGCCAGCAGCCCCCCTAGAAGCAATCAGCCCCAGCATTTT	once	TRBV28	TRBJ1-5	.
CASSRSGLYNEQFF	TGTGCCAGTAGCCGCAGCGGGCTCTACAATGAGCAGTTCTTC	.	TRBV19	TRBJ2-1	.
CASSYSQGPGQGEQYF	TGTGCCAGCAGTTACTCTCAGGGCCCAGGACAGGGCGAGCAGTACTTC	.	TRBV6-6	TRBJ2-7	TRBD1
CASSFGPQSVGTYEQYF	TGCGCCAGCAGCTTCGGGCCCCAATCCGTAGGGACCTACGAGCAGTACTTC	.	TRBV5-1	TRBJ2-7	.
CASSQSMGDYGYTF	TGTGCCAGCAGCCAATCGATGGGGGACTATGGCTACACCTTC	.	TRBV16	TRBJ1-2	.
CASSSLGTGDTEAFF	TGTGCCAGCAGTTCCCTGGGGACCGGGGACACTGAAGCTTTCTTT	.	TRBV28	TRBJ1-1	.
CASSPRGGEGTTYEQYF	TGTGCCAGCAGTCCCCGGGGAGGAGAAGGGACCACCTACGAGCAGTACTTC	.	TRBV28	TRBJ2-7	.
CASSYGLREGPQFF	TGTGCCAGCAGTTACGGGCTTCGGGAGGGCCCCCAGTTCTTC	.	TRBV6-5	TRBJ2-1	TRBD2
CASSLGLLAYEQYF	TGTGCCAGCAGTCTAGGACTGTTAGCCTACGAGCAGTACTTC	.	TRBV28	TRBJ2-7	.
CASSKETGLSTDTQYF	TGTGCCAGCAGCAAGGAAACCGGACTCAGCACAGATACGCAGTATTTT	.	TRBV7-2	TRBJ2-3	.
CASSVGIGFQETQYF	TGTGCCAGCAGCGTCGGTATAGGGTTCCAAGAGACCCAGTACTTC	.	TRBV5-6	TRBJ2-5	.
CASNLGGGGNQPQHF	TGTGCCAGCAACCTCGGGGGGGGTGGCAATCAGCCCCAGCATTTT	once	TRBV28	TRBJ1-5	.
CASTFGTSGPYEQYF	TGCGCCAGCACCTTTGGGACTAGCGGACCCTACGAGCAGTACTTC	.	TRBV5-1	TRBJ2-7	TRBD2
CASSPQGREQYF	TGTGCCAGCAGCCCTCAAGGGCGCGAGCAGTACTTC	.	TRBV11-2	TRBJ2-7	.
CASSSQNEQYF	TGTGCCAGTAGTTCACAGAATGAGCAGTACTTC	few	TRBV19	TRBJ2-7	.
CASSHPSGFPLYEQYF	TGTGCCAGCAGCCACCCTAGCGGGTTCCCTCTCTACGAGCAGTACTTC	.	TRBV7-9	TRBJ2-7	TRBD2
CASSRQGHGYTF	TGTGCCAGCAGCCGACAGGGACATGGCTACACCTTC	.	TRBV5-4	TRBJ1-2	TRBD1
CASSVGFLEGTDTQYF	TGTGCCAGCAGCGTAGGGTTCCTAGAGGGGACAGATACGCAGTATTTT	.	TRBV9	TRBJ2-3	.
CASSILAGGSNEQFF	TGTGCCAGTAGTATCTTAGCGGGAGGCTCCAATGAGCAGTTCTTC	.	TRBV19	TRBJ2-1	TRBD2
CASSGVTDSNQPQHF	TGCGCCAGCAGCGGGGTCACAGATAGCAATCAGCCCCAGCATTTT	.	TRBV5-1	TRBJ1-5	.
CSVEDITGSTYEETQYF	TGCAGCGTTGAAGATATCACAGGGAGTACATACGAGGAGACCCAGTACTTC	.	TRBV29-1	TRBJ2-5	.
CASSIYSGPSYEQYF	TGTGCCAGTAGTATCTATAGCGGGCCATCCTACGAGCAGTACTTC	.	TRBV19	TRBJ2-7	TRBD2
CASSLGQDHNYGYTF	TGTGCCAGCAGCTTGGGGCAGGACCATAACTATGGCTACACCTTC	once	TRBV5-6	TRBJ1-2	.
CASSDRGYEQYF	TGTGCCAGCAGTGACAGGGGCTACGAGCAGTACTTC	.	TRBV6-4	TRBJ2-7	.
CASSEMTAGINEQFF	TGCGCCAGCAGTGAGATGACTGCTGGTATCAATGAGCAGTTCTTC	.	TRBV10-1	TRBJ2-1	.
CASSLVAGYSGANVLTF	TGTGCCAGCAGCTTAGTCGCGGGTTATTCTGGGGCCAACGTCCTGACTTTC	.	TRBV11-1	TRBJ2-6	.
CASSPPVDTQYF	TGTGCCAGCAGTCCCCCTGTGGATACGCAGTATTTT	.	TRBV28	TRBJ2-3	.
CASSLYGIGGTDTQYF	TGTGCCAGCAGTTTATATGGAATTGGGGGCACAGATACGCAGTATTTT	.	TRBV27	TRBJ2-3	.